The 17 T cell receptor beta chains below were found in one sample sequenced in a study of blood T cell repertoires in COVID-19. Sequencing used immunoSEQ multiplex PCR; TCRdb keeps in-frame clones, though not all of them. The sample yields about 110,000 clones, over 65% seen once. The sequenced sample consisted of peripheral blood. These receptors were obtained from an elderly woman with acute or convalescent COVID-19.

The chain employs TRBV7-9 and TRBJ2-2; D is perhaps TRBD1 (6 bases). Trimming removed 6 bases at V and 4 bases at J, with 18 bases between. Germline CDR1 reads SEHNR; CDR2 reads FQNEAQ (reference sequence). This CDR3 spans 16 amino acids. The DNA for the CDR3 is TGTGCCAGCAGGCCGAGCGCCTTCAGGGGCACCGGGGAGCTGTTTTTT. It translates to CASRPSAFRGTGELFF.

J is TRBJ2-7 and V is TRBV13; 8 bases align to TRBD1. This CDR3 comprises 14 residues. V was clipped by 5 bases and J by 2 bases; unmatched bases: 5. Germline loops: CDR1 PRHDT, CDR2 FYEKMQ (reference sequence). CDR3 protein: CASSRTGLPYEQYF. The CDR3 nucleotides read TGTGCCAGCAGCCGGACAGGGCTCCCCTACGAGCAGTACTTC.

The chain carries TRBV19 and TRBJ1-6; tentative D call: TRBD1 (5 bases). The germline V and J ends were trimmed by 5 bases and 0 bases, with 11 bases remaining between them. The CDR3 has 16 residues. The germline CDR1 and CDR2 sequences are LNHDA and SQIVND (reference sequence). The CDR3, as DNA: TGTGCCAGTAGTCCTCGGGGGAGCTCCTATAATTCACCCCTCCACTTT. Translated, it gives CASSPRGSSYNSPLHF.

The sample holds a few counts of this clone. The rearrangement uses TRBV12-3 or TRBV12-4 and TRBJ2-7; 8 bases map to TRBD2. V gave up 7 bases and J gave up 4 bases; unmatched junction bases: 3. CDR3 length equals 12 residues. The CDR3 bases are TGTGCCAGCATGGCGGGGGGATACGAGCAGTACTTC. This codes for CASMAGGYEQYF.

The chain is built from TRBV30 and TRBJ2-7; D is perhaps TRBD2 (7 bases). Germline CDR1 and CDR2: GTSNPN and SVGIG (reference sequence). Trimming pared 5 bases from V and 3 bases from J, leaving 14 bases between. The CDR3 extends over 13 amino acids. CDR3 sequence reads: CAWLGGGRYEQYF. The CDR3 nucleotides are TGTGCCTGGCTGGGGGGGGGCCGCTACGAGCAGTACTTC.

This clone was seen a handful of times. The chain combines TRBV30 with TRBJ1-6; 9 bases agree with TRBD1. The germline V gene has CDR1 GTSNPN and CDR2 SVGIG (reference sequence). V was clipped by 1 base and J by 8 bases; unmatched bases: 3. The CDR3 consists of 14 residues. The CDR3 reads CAWSAGTGYSPLHF. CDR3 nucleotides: TGTGCCTGGAGTGCCGGGACAGGGTATTCACCCCTCCACTTT.

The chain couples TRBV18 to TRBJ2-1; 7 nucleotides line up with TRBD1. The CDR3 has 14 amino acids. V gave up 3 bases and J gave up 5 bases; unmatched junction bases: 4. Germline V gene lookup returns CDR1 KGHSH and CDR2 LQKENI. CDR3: CASSPSDRNNEQFF. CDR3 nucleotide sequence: TGTGCCAGCTCACCCTCGGACAGGAACAATGAGCAGTTCTTC.

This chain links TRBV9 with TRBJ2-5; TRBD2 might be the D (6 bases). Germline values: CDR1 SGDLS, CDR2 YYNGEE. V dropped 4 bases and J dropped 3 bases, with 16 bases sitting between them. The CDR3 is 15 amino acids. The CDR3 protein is CASSTDGREEETQYF. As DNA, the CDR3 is TGTGCCAGCAGCACCGACGGCAGGGAGGAAGAGACCCAGTACTTC.

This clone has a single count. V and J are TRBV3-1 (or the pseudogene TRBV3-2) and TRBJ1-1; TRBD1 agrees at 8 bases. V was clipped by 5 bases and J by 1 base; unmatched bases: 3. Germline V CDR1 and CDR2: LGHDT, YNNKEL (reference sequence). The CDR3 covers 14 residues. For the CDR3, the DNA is TGTGCCAGCAGCAATACAGGGGGGAACACTGAAGCTTTCTTT. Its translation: CASSNTGGNTEAFF.

The CDR3 coding sequence is TGTGCCAGCAGCTTGAGTCAGGGATCGGTGAACTATGGCTACACCTTC. It is translated as CASSLSQGSVNYGYTF. This chain links TRBV5-6 with TRBJ1-2; tentatively, D is TRBD1 (5 bases). The CDR3 contains 16 residues. CDR1 is SGHDT and CDR2 is YYEEEE in the germline V gene. V was shortened by 1 base and J by 2 bases, with 15 bases between the two germline ends.

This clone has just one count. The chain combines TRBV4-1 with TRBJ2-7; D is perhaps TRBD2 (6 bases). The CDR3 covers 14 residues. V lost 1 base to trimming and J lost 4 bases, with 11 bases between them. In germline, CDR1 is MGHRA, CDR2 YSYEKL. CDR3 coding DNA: TGCGCCAGCAGCCAAGCGTTAGCGGTTTACGAGCAGTACTTC. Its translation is CASSQALAVYEQYF.

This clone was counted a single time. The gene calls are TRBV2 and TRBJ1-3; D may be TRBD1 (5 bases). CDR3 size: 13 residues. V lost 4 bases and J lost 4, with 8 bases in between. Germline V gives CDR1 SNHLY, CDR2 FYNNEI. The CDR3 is CASSGPGGNTIYF. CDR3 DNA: TGTGCCAGCAGTGGCCCAGGGGGAAACACCATATATTTT.

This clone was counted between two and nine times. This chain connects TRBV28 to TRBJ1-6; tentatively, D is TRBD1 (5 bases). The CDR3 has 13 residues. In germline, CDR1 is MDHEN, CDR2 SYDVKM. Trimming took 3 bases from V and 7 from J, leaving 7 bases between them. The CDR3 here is CASSLGGNSPLHF. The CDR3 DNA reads TGTGCCAGCAGTTTGGGGGGGAATTCACCCCTCCACTTT.

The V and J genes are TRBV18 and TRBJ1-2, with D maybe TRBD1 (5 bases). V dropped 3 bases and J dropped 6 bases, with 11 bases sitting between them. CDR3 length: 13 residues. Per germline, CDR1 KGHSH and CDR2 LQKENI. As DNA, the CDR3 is TGTGCCAGCTCACCCCCAGGGTCAAATGGCTACACCTTC. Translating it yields CASSPPGSNGYTF. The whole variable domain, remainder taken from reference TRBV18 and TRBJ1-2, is NAGVMQNPRHLVRRRGQEARLRCSPMKGHSHVYWYRQLPEEGLKFMVYLQKENIIDESGMPKERFSAEFPKEGPSILRIQQVVRGDSAAYFCASSPPGSNGYTFGSGTRLTVV.

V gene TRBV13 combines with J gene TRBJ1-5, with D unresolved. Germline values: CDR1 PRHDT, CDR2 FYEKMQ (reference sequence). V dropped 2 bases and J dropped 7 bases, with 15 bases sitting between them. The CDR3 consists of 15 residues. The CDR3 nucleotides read TGTGCCAGCAGCTTAAGCGGTTCGGGGAACCAGCCCCAGCATTTT. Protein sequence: CASSLSGSGNQPQHF.

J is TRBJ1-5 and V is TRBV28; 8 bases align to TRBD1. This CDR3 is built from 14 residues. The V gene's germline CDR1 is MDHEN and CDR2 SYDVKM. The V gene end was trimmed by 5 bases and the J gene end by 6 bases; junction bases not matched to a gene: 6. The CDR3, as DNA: TGTGCCAGCAGTCGGGGCAGGGGGCGTCAGCCCCAGCATTTT. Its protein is CASSRGRGRQPQHF.

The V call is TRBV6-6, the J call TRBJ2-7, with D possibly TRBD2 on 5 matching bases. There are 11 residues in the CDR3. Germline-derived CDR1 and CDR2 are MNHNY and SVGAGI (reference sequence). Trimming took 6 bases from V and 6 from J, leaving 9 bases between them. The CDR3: CASSGRGEQYF. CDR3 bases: TGTGCCAGCAGCGGACGGGGCGAGCAGTACTTC.